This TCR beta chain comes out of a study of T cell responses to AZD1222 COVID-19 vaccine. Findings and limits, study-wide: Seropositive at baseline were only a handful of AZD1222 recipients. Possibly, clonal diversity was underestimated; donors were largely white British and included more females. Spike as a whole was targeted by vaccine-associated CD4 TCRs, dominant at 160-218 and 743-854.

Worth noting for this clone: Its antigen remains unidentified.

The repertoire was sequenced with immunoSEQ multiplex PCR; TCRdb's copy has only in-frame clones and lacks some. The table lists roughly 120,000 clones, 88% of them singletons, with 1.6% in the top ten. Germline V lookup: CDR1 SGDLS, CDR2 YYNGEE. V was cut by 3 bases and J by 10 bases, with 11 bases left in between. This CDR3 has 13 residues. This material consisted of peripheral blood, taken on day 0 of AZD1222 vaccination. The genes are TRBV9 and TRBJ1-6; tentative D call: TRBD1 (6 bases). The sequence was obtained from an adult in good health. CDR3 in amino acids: CASSATGKSPLHF. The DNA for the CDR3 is TGTGCCAGCAGCGCCACAGGGAAATCACCCCTCCACTTT. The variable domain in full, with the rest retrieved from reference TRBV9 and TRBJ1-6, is DSGVTQTPKHLITATGQRVTLRCSPRSGDLSVYWYQQSLDQGLQFLIQYYNGEERAKGNILERFSAQQFPDLHSELNLSSLELGDSALYFCASSATGKSPLHFGNGTRLTVT.